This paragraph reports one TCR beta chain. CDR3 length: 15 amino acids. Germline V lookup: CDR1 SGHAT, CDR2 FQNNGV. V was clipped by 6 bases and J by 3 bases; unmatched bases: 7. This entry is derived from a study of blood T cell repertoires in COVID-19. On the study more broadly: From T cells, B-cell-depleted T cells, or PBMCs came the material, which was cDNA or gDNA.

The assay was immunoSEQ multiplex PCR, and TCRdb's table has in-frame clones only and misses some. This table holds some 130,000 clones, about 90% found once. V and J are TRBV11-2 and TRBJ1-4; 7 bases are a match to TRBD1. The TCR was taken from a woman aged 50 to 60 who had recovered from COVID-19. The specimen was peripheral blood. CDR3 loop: CASSRTGASNEKLFF. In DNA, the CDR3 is TGTGCCAGCAGTCGAACAGGGGCGTCTAATGAAAAACTGTTTTTT.